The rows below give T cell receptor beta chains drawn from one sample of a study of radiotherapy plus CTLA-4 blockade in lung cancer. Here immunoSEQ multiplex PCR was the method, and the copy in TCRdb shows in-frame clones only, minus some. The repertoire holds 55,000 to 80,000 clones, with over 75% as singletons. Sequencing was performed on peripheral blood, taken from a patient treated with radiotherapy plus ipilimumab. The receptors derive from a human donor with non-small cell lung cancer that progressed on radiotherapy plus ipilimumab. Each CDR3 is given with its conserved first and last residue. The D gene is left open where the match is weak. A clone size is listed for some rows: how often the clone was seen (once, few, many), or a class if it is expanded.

CDR3: CAWSRGVVQPQHF; DNA: TGTGCCTGGAGTCGAGGGGTGGTTCAGCCCCAGCATTTT; D: -; size: -; V: TRBV30; J: TRBJ1-5
CDR3: CASSVGGANEQFF; DNA: TGTGCCAGCAGCGTCGGCGGGGCCAATGAGCAGTTCTTC; D: -; size: -; V: TRBV11-3; J: TRBJ2-1
CDR3: CASSEALRGEQFF; DNA: TGTGCCAGCAGTGAAGCGCTTCGAGGGGAGCAGTTCTTC; D: -; size: -; V: TRBV6-1; J: TRBJ2-1
CDR3: CASSQDTGLAHYEQYF; DNA: TGCGCCAGCAGCCAAGATACGGGACTAGCGCACTACGAGCAGTACTTC; D: TRBD2; size: -; V: TRBV4-1; J: TRBJ2-7
CDR3: CASSSQRNTIYF; DNA: TGTGCCAGCAGCTCACAAAGAAACACCATATATTTT; D: -; size: -; V: TRBV7-2; J: TRBJ1-3
CDR3: CASSLARETQYF; DNA: TGTGCCAGCAGCTTGGCCAGAGAGACCCAGTACTTC; D: -; size: -; V: TRBV5-8; J: TRBJ2-5
CDR3: CASRSRRTTGGTQYF; DNA: TGTGCCAGCAGAAGTCGAAGGACAACGGGGGGGACGCAGTATTTT; D: TRBD2; size: -; V: TRBV6-5; J: TRBJ2-3
CDR3: CAWSGRVGYTF; DNA: TGTGCCTGGAGTGGCCGAGTTGGCTACACCTTC; D: -; size: few; V: TRBV30; J: TRBJ1-2
CDR3: CASSGATSNYGYTF; DNA: TGTGCCAGCAGTGGAGCGACATCTAACTATGGCTACACCTTC; D: -; size: once; V: TRBV28; J: TRBJ1-2
CDR3: CASSEGPGVYNEQFF; DNA: TGTGCCAGCAGTGAAGGGCCGGGAGTCTACAATGAGCAGTTCTTC; D: -; size: -; V: TRBV2; J: TRBJ2-1
CDR3: CASSLPRTGKNYGYTF; DNA: TGTGCCAGCAGCCTACCGAGGACAGGGAAGAACTATGGCTACACCTTC; D: TRBD1; size: -; V: TRBV7-8; J: TRBJ1-2
CDR3: CASSYPTGNNEKLFF; DNA: TGTGCCAGCAGTTACCCGACAGGGAACAATGAAAAACTGTTTTTT; D: TRBD1; size: -; V: TRBV6-6; J: TRBJ1-4
CDR3: CASSLVGGVGIEQYF; DNA: TGTGCCAGCAGCTTGGTAGGCGGTGTAGGAATCGAGCAGTACTTC; D: -; size: -; V: TRBV5-6; J: TRBJ2-7
CDR3: CASTFLPGTSGVGGDSNEQFF; DNA: TGTGCCAGCACCTTCTTACCCGGGACTAGCGGAGTGGGAGGGGATTCTAATGAGCAGTTCTTC; D: TRBD2; size: -; V: TRBV7-3; J: TRBJ2-1
CDR3: CAGRVHPGRMNTEAFF; DNA: TGTGCCGGCAGGGTCCATCCGGGACGGATGAACACTGAAGCTTTCTTT; D: -; size: -; V: TRBV5-5; J: TRBJ1-1
CDR3: CASSQGQGNTEAFF; DNA: TGTGCCAGCTCACAGGGACAGGGGAACACTGAAGCTTTCTTT; D: TRBD1; size: -; V: TRBV18; J: TRBJ1-1
CDR3: CASSKQGRPLGYTF; DNA: TGTGCCAGCAGTAAGCAGGGGCGTCCCCTTGGCTACACCTTC; D: -; size: -; V: TRBV27; J: TRBJ1-2
CDR3: CASSYRPLREPDTQYF; DNA: TGTGCCAGCAGTTACCGACCCCTGAGGGAGCCAGATACGCAGTATTTT; D: -; size: once; V: TRBV6-6; J: TRBJ2-3
CDR3: CASSITGAANHEKLFF; DNA: TGTGCCAGTAGTATAACGGGGGCAGCAAACCATGAAAAACTGTTTTTT; D: -; size: -; V: TRBV19; J: TRBJ1-4